Following are 27 T cell receptor beta chains from one sample sequenced in a study of blood T cell repertoires in COVID-19. Some clones are missing from TCRdb's copy, which holds only in-frame ones; the method was immunoSEQ multiplex PCR. The repertoire includes approximately 250,000 clones, about 90% of them detected once, and 10% sits in the top ten. The sequenced sample was peripheral blood. The receptors were sampled from a woman in her seventies with COVID-19, enrolled during active disease.

This rearrangement joins TRBV27 to TRBJ2-3; TRBD2 matches 7 bases. Trimming took 5 bases from V and 2 from J; bases not matched to a gene: 10. Germline lookup yields CDR1 MNHEY and CDR2 SMNVEV (reference sequence). This CDR3 has 16 residues. CDR3 loop: CASSPRTRTDTDTQYF. In DNA form, the CDR3 reads TGTGCCAGCAGTCCGCGGACTAGAACCGACACAGATACGCAGTATTTT.

V gene TRBV13 combines with J gene TRBJ2-7; 7 bases are a match to TRBD1. The V gene's germline CDR1 is PRHDT and CDR2 FYEKMQ (reference sequence). This CDR3 has 14 residues. J lost 3 bases, V lost 6 bases, and 8 bases had no gene match. CDR3 in DNA: TGTGCCAGCAGAAAAAAGTACAGGGGCTACGAGCAGTACTTC. As protein: CASRKKYRGYEQYF.

The chain uses TRBV5-4 and TRBJ2-7; the match to TRBD1 covers 8 bases. Germline lookup yields CDR1 SGHNT and CDR2 YYREEE (reference sequence). The ends lost 3 bases at V and 2 bases at J; junction bases unmatched: 7. The length of the CDR3 is 15 residues. CDR3 region: CASSSAGGSAYEQYF. CDR3 DNA sequence: TGTGCCAGCAGCTCTGCAGGGGGCAGCGCCTACGAGCAGTACTTC.

This clone was recorded once. V gene TRBV7-3 combines with J gene TRBJ2-1; TRBD1 matches 9 bases. Germline CDR1 is SGHTA and CDR2 is FQGTGA. The CDR3 is 15 amino acids. With 5 bases clipped from V and 8 bases from J, the junction kept 10 bases outside the gene matches. The CDR3, as DNA: TGTGCCAGCAGCCCGTCGGGACAGGGTAGCCATGAGCAGTTCTTC. Its translation is CASSPSGQGSHEQFF.

The rearrangement links TRBV7-3 to TRBJ1-2; a weak D match, TRBD1 (6 bases). Trimming took 1 base from V and 4 from J, leaving 7 bases between them. The germline V gene has CDR1 SGHTA and CDR2 FQGTGA. The CDR3 has 13 amino acids. Here the CDR3 DNA reads TGTGCCAGCAGCTTAAACAGGGCCTATGGCTACACCTTC. Protein: CASSLNRAYGYTF.

The chain recombines TRBV18 with TRBJ2-1, with 9 bases matching TRBD1. CDR3 length: 17 residues. The germline V gene encodes CDR1 KGHSH and CDR2 LQKENI. J gave up 1 base and V 2 bases, and 6 bases lay outside the gene matches. The CDR3, as DNA: TGTGCCAGCTCACCATTCGGGACAGGGTTATCCTACAATGAGCAGTTCTTC. This codes for CASSPFGTGLSYNEQFF.

This chain joins TRBV6-6 and TRBJ1-1; the D is unclear. The V gene's germline CDR1 is MNHNY and CDR2 SVGAGI (reference sequence). CDR3 size: 15 residues. V was pared by 5 bases and J by 0 bases, with 13 bases between. The CDR3 here is CASSKNQHMNTEAFF. The CDR3 nucleotides are TGTGCCAGCAGTAAAAATCAACATATGAACACTGAAGCTTTCTTT.

This clone was observed a single time. The junction departs from germline at one end; a sequencing error may be responsible. V is TRBV7-7 and J is TRBJ2-1, with D perhaps TRBD2 (5 bases). The CDR3 loop spans 14 amino acids. Germline V gene sequence: CDR1 SSHAT, CDR2 FNYEAQ (reference sequence). CDR3 region: CASSPGSPAGEQFF. The CDR3, as DNA: TGTGCTAGCAGCCCAGGCTCCCCGGCGGGTGAGCAGTTCTTC.

This chain joins TRBV5-1 and TRBJ1-4; 8 positions agree with TRBD1. Germline CDR1 SGHRS, CDR2 YFSETQ. The junction had 10 bases not matched to a gene; V was cut back by 8 bases and J by 4 bases. This CDR3 region has 15 residues. DNA of the CDR3: TGCGCCAGACCAACCGGGACAGGAGATAATGAAAAACTGTTTTTT. Residues: CARPTGTGDNEKLFF.

V is TRBV3-1 (or the pseudogene TRBV3-2) and J is TRBJ1-2; TRBD1 might be the D (5 bases). Germline V gene lookup returns CDR1 LGHDT and CDR2 YNNKEL (reference sequence). This CDR3 is built from 13 residues. V was trimmed by 1 base and J by 8 bases, leaving 11 bases between them. The CDR3 here is CASSQGSGKGYTF. DNA of the CDR3: TGTGCCAGCAGCCAAGGCTCAGGGAAAGGCTACACCTTC.

The V gene is TRBV11-2, the J gene TRBJ2-7; the D gene is possibly TRBD2 (6 bases). CDR3 length: 13 amino acids. Germline values: CDR1 SGHAT, CDR2 FQNNGV. Between the trimmed V and J ends, which lost 3 bases and 6 bases, there was a span of 12 bases. CDR3 in amino acids: CASSFRTIVEQYF. For the CDR3, the DNA is TGTGCCAGCAGCTTTCGGACTATTGTCGAGCAGTACTTC. The whole variable domain, remainder taken from reference TRBV11-2 and TRBJ2-7, is EAGVAQSPRYKIIEKRQSVAFWCNPISGHATLYWYQQILGQGPKLLIQFQNNGVVDDSQLPKDRFSAERLKGVDSTLKIQPAKLEDSAVYLCASSFRTIVEQYFGPGTRLTVT.

The chain has TRBV6-2 or TRBV6-3 and TRBJ2-7; TRBD1 aligns across 9 bases. V gave up 5 bases and J gave up 7 bases; unmatched junction bases: 9. CDR1 and CDR2 from the germline V gene are MNHEY and SVGEGT. The CDR3 totals 14 residues. CDR3 coding DNA: TGTGCCAGCAGTCCATACGGGGGACAGGGAGAGCAGTACTTC. Residues: CASSPYGGQGEQYF.

Here the CDR3 reads CAISGSTGSPGAFF. The CDR3 bases are TGTGCCATCAGTGGATCGACAGGGTCTCCGGGAGCTTTCTTT. The chain combines TRBV10-3 with TRBJ1-1; 7 bases agree with TRBD1. CDR3 length: 14 amino acids. V dropped 4 bases and J dropped 10; count of bases not matched to a gene: 12. The germline gives CDR1 ENHRY, CDR2 SYGVKD.

The sample holds one count of this clone. This chain links TRBV28 with TRBJ2-1; 7 bases align to TRBD2. The V gene end was trimmed by 0 bases and the J gene end by 0 bases; junction bases not matched to a gene: 2. Germline loops: CDR1 MDHEN, CDR2 SYDVKM. CDR3 length equals 16 residues. CDR3 coding DNA: TGTGCCAGCAGTTTATGGCGGGGGAGCTCCTACAATGAGCAGTTCTTC. Translated, it gives CASSLWRGSSYNEQFF.

This sequence joins TRBV15 and TRBJ2-5, with D possibly matching TRBD1 (5 bases). The germline CDR1 and CDR2 sequences are LNHNV and YYDKDF (reference sequence). Trimming stripped 3 bases from V and 4 bases from J, with 12 bases between. CDR3 length equals 14 residues. The CDR3 sequence: CATSSSYTGETQYF. The CDR3 DNA reads TGTGCCACCAGCAGCTCCTATACAGGAGAGACCCAGTACTTC.

The chain links TRBV30 to TRBJ1-3; D ambiguous. This CDR3 region has 14 residues. The germline V gene encodes CDR1 GTSNPN and CDR2 SVGIG (reference sequence). The germline V and J ends were trimmed by 1 base and 2 bases, with 9 bases remaining between them. CDR3 DNA: TGTGCCTGGAGTGGACTTACCCCTGGAAACACCATATATTTT. Residues: CAWSGLTPGNTIYF.

The rearrangement links TRBV4-1 to TRBJ1-5, with TRBD1 matching 11 bases. With V trimmed by 4 bases and J by 6 bases, 5 bases remained unmatched. From germline, CDR1 is MGHRA and CDR2 YSYEKL. This CDR3 spans 15 amino acids. The CDR3: CASSPGQGAGQPQHF. The CDR3 DNA is TGCGCCAGCAGCCCCGGACAGGGGGCAGGTCAGCCCCAGCATTTT.

The chain recombines TRBV2 with TRBJ1-5, with 9 bases matching TRBD1. The CDR3 sequence is 17 residues long. Germline lookup yields CDR1 SNHLY and CDR2 FYNNEI. Trimming at V came to 6 bases and at J to 0 bases, leaving 9 bases not matched to a gene. CDR3 amino acids: CASRDDRGSSSNQPQHF. For the CDR3, the DNA is TGTGCCAGCAGGGACGACAGGGGGAGCAGTAGCAATCAGCCCCAGCATTTT.

V and J are TRBV5-4 and TRBJ1-5; D not certain. The CDR3 spans 14 residues. Trimming took 6 bases from V and 0 from J, leaving 10 bases between them. Germline V gives CDR1 SGHNT, CDR2 YYREEE (reference sequence). The CDR3 region is CASTLRGSNQPQHF. CDR3 bases: TGTGCCAGCACCCTCCGGGGTAGCAATCAGCCCCAGCATTTT.

This clone was counted once. For the CDR3, the DNA is TGTGCCAGCAGTCCTGACAGTTCCCCGGCAGCTTTCTTT. It translates to CASSPDSSPAAFF. The rearrangement links TRBV12-3 or TRBV12-4 to TRBJ1-1; a weak D match, TRBD1 (5 bases). The CDR3 has 13 amino acids. V lost 5 bases and J 10 bases, leaving 17 bases between the germline ends.

The V call is TRBV15, the J call TRBJ2-7; TRBD1 might be the D (5 bases). The CDR3 contains 16 residues. Trimming removed 3 bases from V and 5 bases from J, with 20 bases in between. Germline loops: CDR1 LNHNV, CDR2 YYDKDF (reference sequence). The CDR3 nucleotides are TGTGCCACCAGCAGTGATCAGGGTACGTCTCCCGACGAGCAGTACTTC. It encodes CATSSDQGTSPDEQYF.

V is TRBV9 and J is TRBJ2-5; 7 nucleotides line up with TRBD2. The CDR3 loop spans 16 amino acids. V shed 0 bases and J 0 bases; nucleotides not matched to a gene: 5. CDR1 SGDLS and CDR2 YYNGEE come from the germline V gene. CDR3 in amino acids: CASSVGGSGDQETQYF. The CDR3 nucleotides read TGTGCCAGCAGCGTAGGGGGGAGCGGGGACCAAGAGACCCAGTACTTC.

The chain has TRBV5-4 and TRBJ2-7, with D perhaps matching TRBD1 (7 bases). Germline-derived CDR1 and CDR2 are SGHNT and YYREEE (reference sequence). Trimming pared 3 bases from V and 6 bases from J, leaving 19 bases between. This CDR3 contains 15 residues. Here the CDR3 DNA reads TGTGCCAGCAGCTCGGGGGACAGAATCTCTGGCGAGCAGTACTTC. It translates to CASSSGDRISGEQYF.

J is TRBJ1-6 and V is TRBV7-9; 8 bases are shared with TRBD1. The CDR3 extends over 14 amino acids. Trimming removed 4 bases from V and 6 bases from J; junction bases left unmatched: 2. Germline CDR1 reads SEHNR; CDR2 reads FQNEAQ (reference sequence). CDR3 sequence reads: CASSSTGGNSPLHF. The CDR3 nucleotides are TGTGCCAGCAGCTCAACAGGGGGTAATTCACCCCTCCACTTT.

CDR3 DNA: TGTGCCTGGAGCTTGACAGGGACCAATGCTTTCTTT. Protein: CAWSLTGTNAFF. The rearrangement links TRBV30 to TRBJ1-1, with 7 bases identical to TRBD1. Germline-derived CDR1 and CDR2 are GTSNPN and SVGIG (reference sequence). J gave up 11 bases and V 3 bases, and 9 bases lay outside the gene matches. The CDR3 spans 12 residues.

V and J are TRBV29-1 and TRBJ2-7; a possible D gene is TRBD2 (6 bases). The length of the CDR3 is 13 residues. Germline V gene lookup returns CDR1 SQVTM and CDR2 ANQGSEA. The V end was cut by 7 bases, the J end by 2 bases, with 15 bases between. The chain's CDR3 is CSASRRDPYEQYF. CDR3 DNA sequence: TGCAGCGCCTCTAGGAGGGACCCCTACGAGCAGTACTTC.

The chain couples TRBV18 to TRBJ2-7; the match to TRBD1 covers 7 bases. Germline V lookup: CDR1 KGHSH, CDR2 LQKENI. The V gene end was trimmed by 3 bases and the J gene end by 2 bases; junction bases not matched to a gene: 7. CDR3 size: 15 residues. CDR3 residues: CASSPPRDSTYEQYF. Written as DNA, the CDR3 is TGTGCCAGCTCACCTCCTCGGGACAGCACCTACGAGCAGTACTTC. Variable domain in full (rest from reference TRBV18 and TRBJ2-7): NAGVMQNPRHLVRRRGQEARLRCSPMKGHSHVYWYRQLPEEGLKFMVYLQKENIIDESGMPKERFSAEFPKEGPSILRIQQVVRGDSAAYFCASSPPRDSTYEQYFGPGTRLTVT.